The next 5 T cell receptor beta chains were all read from a single sample in a study of cytomegalovirus exposure and HLA in healthy donors. This PCR relied on a set of 60 Vbeta primers and 13 Jbeta primers. Measured with immunoSEQ multiplex PCR; TCRdb has only the in-frame clones, and not every one. Of 100,000 or so clones in the sample, around 70% were seen once. The sequenced sample was PBMCs. All receptors derive from a man aged 45-60 years in good health and CMV-seronegative.

V is TRBV11-3 and J is TRBJ2-6, with 9 nucleotides matching TRBD1. The V gene end was trimmed by 6 bases and the J gene end by 0 bases; junction bases not matched to a gene: 12. Per germline, CDR1 SGHNT and CDR2 YENEEA. The CDR3 consists of 19 residues. The CDR3 DNA reads as TGTGCCAGCAGTCGGGAAGGGACAGGGCCGACCTCTGGGGCCAACGTCCTGACTTTC. Amino acid sequence: CASSREGTGPTSGANVLTF.

This clone was seen only a few times. The chain employs TRBV7-2 and TRBJ1-2; TRBD1 agrees at 12 bases. The CDR3 extends over 18 amino acids. Germline trimming cut 2 bases from V and 2 bases from J; bases unmatched to any gene: 9. Germline assignment: CDR1 SGHTA and CDR2 FQGNSA. Written as DNA, the CDR3 is TGTGCCAGCAGCTTAATAGGGACAGGGGGCTCAGGGAACTATGGCTACACCTTC. It encodes CASSLIGTGGSGNYGYTF.

The J gene is TRBJ2-7, the V gene TRBV18; TRBD2 matches 11 bases. CDR1 KGHSH and CDR2 LQKENI come from the germline V gene. CDR3 length equals 15 residues. The ends lost 6 bases at V and 2 bases at J; junction bases unmatched: 6. CDR3 bases: TGTGCCAGCTCTCCCGGGACTAGCGGAACCTACGAGCAGTACTTC. It is translated as CASSPGTSGTYEQYF.

The chain employs TRBV28 and TRBJ2-4, with 9 bases identical to TRBD1. V was clipped by 5 bases and J by 2 bases; unmatched bases: 13. The CDR3 sequence is 18 residues long. Germline values: CDR1 MDHEN, CDR2 SYDVKM. This chain's CDR3 is CASSGAGTGPITKNIQYF. The CDR3 nucleotides read TGTGCCAGCAGTGGGGCCGGGACAGGGCCCATTACCAAAAACATTCAGTACTTC.

The chain's CDR3 is CASSLSNQPQHF. Here the CDR3 DNA reads TGTGCCAGCAGCTTGTCGAATCAGCCCCAGCATTTT. V gene TRBV5-6 combines with J gene TRBJ1-5; D is unresolved. V was clipped by 1 base and J by 4 bases, with 3 bases between them. In germline, CDR1 is SGHDT, CDR2 YYEEEE. The CDR3 extends over 12 amino acids.